The rows below give T cell receptor beta chains drawn from one sample of a study of brain metastases from non-small cell lung cancer. Sequencing was performed with immunoSEQ multiplex PCR; in TCRdb, only in-frame clones are kept and a portion is missing. The sample contains thousands of clones, 70% to 90% of which appear only once. Input material: primary lung tumor tissue. Source of these receptors: a donor at least 40 years old with non-small cell lung cancer. The CDR3 runs from the conserved cysteine through the conserved F or W. D genes are given only for firm matches. Size values are once, few and many counts, or a class for expanded clones, and some rows have none.

>TRBJ2-3|TRBD1|.|TRBV19
TGTGCCAGTAGCCGCGGGACAGGGGGCAGCGATACGCAGTATTTT
CASSRGTGGSDTQYF
>TRBJ2-5|TRBD1|.|TRBV7-9
TGTGCCAGCAGCTCCGGGACAGTGATAGAGACCCAGTACTTC
CASSSGTVIETQYF
>TRBJ1-1|TRBD1|.|TRBV29-1
TGCAGCACTGCGGGAGGGGGCTTCACTGAAGCTTTCTTT
CSTAGGGFTEAFF
>TRBJ2-4|.|.|TRBV5-6
TGTGCCAGCAGCTTTAAGGCGTTAGCCAAAAACATTCAGTACTTC
CASSFKALAKNIQYF
>TRBJ2-7|TRBD2|.|TRBV10-2
TGCGCCAGCACCGGGACTAGCGGGAGGGCCGCCTACGAGCAGTACTTC
CASTGTSGRAAYEQYF
>TRBJ2-1|TRBD2|.|TRBV30
TGTGCCTGGACCCCTACCCTACTAGCGGGATACAATGAGCAGTTCTTC
CAWTPTLLAGYNEQFF
>TRBJ2-7|.|once|TRBV2
TGTGCCAGCAGTGAGTCCCGACAAGGGGCCTACGAGCAGTACTTC
CASSESRQGAYEQYF
>TRBJ2-7|.|.|TRBV18
TGTGCCAGCTCACCACGTAGGGCTGACGAGCAGTACTTC
CASSPRRADEQYF
>TRBJ1-4|.|.|TRBV4-3
TGCGCCAGCAGCCGGGGGAGGGGACTTGATGAAAAACTGTTTTTT
CASSRGRGLDEKLFF
>TRBJ1-1|.|.|TRBV10-3
TGTGCCATCAGTTTAACCGGGCTCTCGACCTCAAACACTGAAGCTTTCTTT
CAISLTGLSTSNTEAFF
>TRBJ1-1|.|once|TRBV27
TGTGCCAGCAGTTTAGGTCCTAACACTGAAGCTTTCTTT
CASSLGPNTEAFF
>TRBJ1-1|.|once|TRBV4-3
TGCGCCAGTAGCCAAGATCGAGGGCGTGGGGCTGAAGCTTTCTTT
CASSQDRGRGAEAFF
>TRBJ2-3|.|.|TRBV4-2
TGTGCCAGCAGCCGCGGACAGAGCACAGATACGCAGTATTTT
CASSRGQSTDTQYF
>TRBJ2-2|TRBD2|once|TRBV5-4
TGTGCCAGCAGCCTGGGAGGGCGCGACACCGGGGAGCTGTTTTTT
CASSLGGRDTGELFF
>TRBJ1-1|.|once|TRBV7-3
TGTGCCAGCAGCTCCCAGATGAACACTGAAGCTTTCTTT
CASSSQMNTEAFF
>TRBJ1-6|TRBD1|.|TRBV19
TGTGCCAGTAGTATGACAGGGGGAGGTTCACCCCTCCACTTT
CASSMTGGGSPLHF
>TRBJ1-3|.|.|TRBV4-1
TGCGCCAGCAACCCTTCGGACAGACACGCATGGGGAAACACCATATATTTT
CASNPSDRHAWGNTIYF
>TRBJ2-1|TRBD1|.|TRBV19
TGTGCCATTCTCCGGGACAGGTCGTACAATGAGCAGTTCTTC
CAILRDRSYNEQFF
>TRBJ2-1|TRBD2|.|TRBV7-9
TGTGCCAGCAGCCCTGGCGCGGGAGGTTACAATGAGCAGTTCTTC
CASSPGAGGYNEQFF
>TRBJ1-6|.|once|TRBV7-9
TGTGCCAGCAGCTTGGGGATCGGGAATTCACCCCTCCACTTT
CASSLGIGNSPLHF
>TRBJ1-1|.|.|TRBV2
TGTGCCAGCAGGCGGGACGCGAAGGGTCTCTTT
CASRRDAKGLF
>TRBJ2-1|.|.|TRBV7-2
TGTGCCAGCAGCTTTAATCGCAGGGACAATGAGCAGTTCTTC
CASSFNRRDNEQFF
>TRBJ2-3|.|.|TRBV5-1
TGCGCCAGCAGCTCCCTTGGGAGGACCACAGATACGCAGTATTTT
CASSSLGRTTDTQYF
>TRBJ2-7|.|.|TRBV30
TGTGCCTGGAGTGCCGACAGGTACGAGCAGTACTTC
CAWSADRYEQYF
>TRBJ2-4|.|.|TRBV6-6
TGTGCCAGCAGCTACGGAGGTGCGGGCACCCAGTACTTC
CASSYGGAGTQYF
>TRBJ2-5|.|few|TRBV19
TGTGCCAGTAGTATTCACCAAGAGACCCAGTACTTC
CASSIHQETQYF
>TRBJ1-4|TRBD1|.|TRBV2
TGTGCCAGCAGAGCCGGGACAGGGTTAGAAAATGAAAAACTGTTTTTT
CASRAGTGLENEKLFF
>TRBJ2-1|TRBD2|.|TRBV9
TGTGCCAGCAGCAGCGGGGGGGCCTACAATGAGCAGTTCTTC
CASSSGGAYNEQFF
>TRBJ1-2|TRBD1|.|TRBV29-1
TGCAGCGTTGAGGGACAGGCACTCTATGGCTACACCTTC
CSVEGQALYGYTF
>TRBJ2-7|.|.|TRBV5-1
TGCGCCAGCAGCTGGGACAAGCCCTACGAGCAGTACTTC
CASSWDKPYEQYF
>TRBJ1-5|.|.|TRBV15
TGTGCCACCAGCAGAGACGGGAATCAGCCCCAGCATTTT
CATSRDGNQPQHF
>TRBJ2-7|.|.|TRBV5-4
TGTGCCAGCAGCTCTTTTAACTACGAGCAGTACTTC
CASSSFNYEQYF
>TRBJ2-3|.|.|TRBV9
TGTGCCAGCAGCGGCCCTTCAGATACGCAGTATTTT
CASSGPSDTQYF
>TRBJ1-5|.|.|TRBV7-3
TGTGCCAGCAGCGTAGACAGGACTAGCAATCAGCCCCAGCATTTT
CASSVDRTSNQPQHF
>TRBJ2-4|.|.|TRBV5-4
TGTGCCAGCAGCTCCTACTTGGCCGCCCAGTCGGGAAACATTCAGTACTTC
CASSSYLAAQSGNIQYF
>TRBJ2-1|.|.|TRBV5-1
TGCGCCAGCAACTTGGCCGGAGGGGGTATGCTCAATGAGCAGTTCTTC
CASNLAGGGMLNEQFF
>TRBJ1-6|.|.|TRBV6-6
TGTGCCAGCAGTTACGAAGGCGGGAATTCACCCCTCCACTTT
CASSYEGGNSPLHF
>TRBJ1-2|TRBD1|.|TRBV2
TGTGCCAGCAGAATGACGGGACAGGCAAACTATGGCTACACCTTC
CASRMTGQANYGYTF
>TRBJ2-2|TRBD1|once|TRBV19
TGTGCCAATAGTCCGGGACAGGGCTACACCGGGGAGCTATTTTTT
CANSPGQGYTGELFF
>TRBJ1-2|.|once|TRBV19
TGTGCCACCTACGATTCTCCCGGCCGCGTTTATGGCTACACCTTC
CATYDSPGRVYGYTF
>TRBJ2-3|TRBD1|.|TRBV7-3
TGTGCCAGCAGCTTAGGGGACAGGAGAAGCACAGATACGCAGTATTTT
CASSLGDRRSTDTQYF
>TRBJ2-2|.|.|TRBV15
TGTGCCACCAGCAGAGGTTGGAACACCGGGGAGCTGTTTTTT
CATSRGWNTGELFF
>TRBJ1-1|TRBD1|.|TRBV9
TGTGCCAGCAGCGTAGGACAGGGGAATACTGAAGCTTTCTTT
CASSVGQGNTEAFF
>TRBJ1-1|.|.|TRBV19
TGTGCCAGTAGACCACCAGGGACTGAAGCTTTCTTT
CASRPPGTEAFF
>TRBJ1-1|.|.|TRBV6-5
TGTGCCAGCAGGAGCAGGTCGGGTGAAGCTTTCTTT
CASRSRSGEAFF